The 25 T cell receptor beta chains reported below all come from one sample, sequenced in a study of beta chain features in type 1 diabetes listed by TCRdb under 2018. Receptors were amplified or captured by the immunoSEQ multiplex PCR assay. The High Capacity cDNA Reverse Transcription Kit was used to reverse transcribe all of the isolated RNA, meaning that expressed TCRB transcripts were what got sequenced. The clones in this table, taken by TCRdb from immuneACCESS, are in-frame only. Not every clone is retained; where verified, under half of the shortfall comes from an unresolved V gene, and the cause of the rest is unknown. Present in this sample are around 300,000 clones, about 8.5% of which were seen just once. 1% of the sample rests with the top ten. Sequenced: central memory CD4+ T cells from blood. The receptors derive from a woman younger than 35 in good health.

The genes are TRBV27 and TRBJ1-4; weak D call: TRBD1 (5 bases). The CDR3 is made up of 16 amino acids. Germline V gene sequence: CDR1 MNHEY, CDR2 SMNVEV (reference sequence). V dropped 4 bases and J dropped 10 bases, with 22 bases sitting between them. DNA of the CDR3: TGTGCCAGCAGTTCCTCAGACAGTGCCCAACGTGGAAAACTGTTTTTT. Its protein product is CASSSSDSAQRGKLFF. The complete variable domain, with remaining parts taken from reference TRBV27 and TRBJ1-4, reads EAQVTQNPRYLITVTGKKLTVTCSQNMNHEYMSWYRQDPGLGLRQIYYSMNVEVTDKGDVPEGYKVSRKEKRNFPLILESPSPNQTSLYFCASSSSDSAQRGKLFFGSGTQLSVL.

The V and J genes are TRBV27 and TRBJ2-3; D unresolved. CDR3 length: 16 amino acids. Trimming removed 0 bases at V and 6 bases at J, with 16 bases between. CDR1 is MNHEY and CDR2 is SMNVEV in the germline V gene (reference sequence). This chain's CDR3 is CASSLSIGPGWDTQYF. The CDR3 nucleotides are TGTGCCAGCAGTTTATCGATTGGACCTGGGTGGGATACGCAGTATTTT.

This clone was picked up a small number of times. CDR3 sequence: CASSQEITSGDPREETQYF. The CDR3 region has the DNA TGTGCCAGCAGCCAAGAGATAACTAGCGGGGACCCAAGAGAAGAGACCCAGTACTTC. The chain recombines TRBV4-2 with TRBJ2-5; TRBD2 agrees at 10 bases. There are 19 residues in the CDR3. CDR1 LGHNA and CDR2 YNFKEQ come from the germline V gene. V dropped 0 bases and J dropped 3; count of bases not matched to a gene: 13.

The gene calls are TRBV7-2 and TRBJ2-5, with 8 bases lining up with TRBD2. This CDR3 has 16 residues. J lost 4 bases, V lost 5 bases, and 12 bases had no gene match. The germline gives CDR1 SGHTA, CDR2 FQGNSA. This CDR3 is CASSTFGAGVRETQYF. DNA of the CDR3: TGTGCCAGCAGCACATTCGGAGCGGGAGTCCGAGAGACCCAGTACTTC.

The chain carries TRBV5-4 and TRBJ1-4; 8 bases match TRBD1. Germline CDR1 is SGHNT and CDR2 is YYREEE (reference sequence). With 2 bases clipped from V and 8 bases from J, the junction kept 5 bases outside the gene matches. The CDR3 is made up of 14 amino acids. The CDR3 nucleotides read TGTGCCAGCAGCTTCACAGGGGGTAGCGAAAAACTGTTTTTT. Translating gives CASSFTGGSEKLFF.

This CDR3 is CASSWGMDSNQPQHF. The CDR3 DNA reads as TGTGCCAGCAGCTGGGGGATGGATAGCAATCAGCCCCAGCATTTT. This chain connects TRBV7-2 to TRBJ1-5, with D perhaps matching TRBD1 (5 bases). CDR3 length: 15 amino acids. Germline-derived CDR1 and CDR2 are SGHTA and FQGNSA. The germline V and J ends were trimmed by 4 bases and 0 bases, with 10 bases remaining between them.

This rearrangement joins TRBV7-2 to TRBJ2-3; TRBD2 matches at 7 bases. This CDR3 is 15 amino acids long. J gave up 3 bases and V 1 base, and 4 bases lay outside the gene matches. CDR1 and CDR2 (germline): SGHTA, FQGNSA. The CDR3 sequence: CASSLDFGGTDTQYF. In DNA form, the CDR3 reads TGTGCCAGCAGCTTAGATTTCGGGGGGACAGATACGCAGTATTTT.

This clone was seen repeatedly, ten times or more. CDR3 residues: CASSLEPNQPQHF. The CDR3 nucleotides are TGCGCCAGCAGCTTGGAACCCAATCAGCCCCAGCATTTT. The rearrangement uses TRBV5-1 and TRBJ1-5; D unresolved. V lost 0 bases, J lost 3 bases, and 4 bases lay in between. The CDR3 is 13 residues long. CDR1 SGHRS and CDR2 YFSETQ come from the germline V gene.

A few counts support this clone. The chain carries TRBV7-2 and TRBJ1-1; D is perhaps TRBD1 (6 bases). The CDR3 is made up of 12 amino acids. Germline-derived CDR1 and CDR2 are SGHTA and FQGNSA. V was trimmed by 0 bases and J by 8 bases, leaving 7 bases between them. The CDR3 DNA is TGTGCCAGCAGCTTAGCAGGACAGGAAGCTTTCTTT. It specifies CASSLAGQEAFF.

The genes are TRBV19 and TRBJ2-2; TRBD1 matches at 9 bases. Germline CDR1 and CDR2: LNHDA and SQIVND (reference sequence). The J segment lost 6 bases and the V segment lost 7 bases, leaving 9 bases of the junction unmatched. This CDR3 contains 15 residues. This chain's CDR3 is CASTQRTGAAGELFF. DNA for the CDR3: TGTGCCAGTACCCAAAGGACAGGGGCCGCCGGGGAGCTGTTTTTT.

The gene calls are TRBV15 and TRBJ2-5; the match to TRBD2 covers 8 bases. The germline CDR1 and CDR2 sequences are LNHNV and YYDKDF (reference sequence). V lost 5 bases to trimming and J lost 1 base; unmatched junction nucleotides: 6. The CDR3 length is 15 residues. The DNA for the CDR3 is TGTGCCACCAGCGGACTCGGGGGGGGCCAAGAGACCCAGTACTTC. Translated: CATSGLGGGQETQYF.

This clone was detected only a few times. J is TRBJ2-1 and V is TRBV10-3; TRBD2 is a possible D gene (5 bases). Germline V gene sequence: CDR1 ENHRY, CDR2 SYGVKD. The CDR3 covers 11 residues. V gave up 10 bases and J gave up 10 bases, with 14 bases separating them. CDR3 residues: CATGIGDEQFF. The CDR3 nucleotides are TGTGCCACCGGGATAGGTGACGAGCAGTTCTTC.

The chain recombines TRBV6-6 with TRBJ2-3; 8 bases line up with TRBD1. From germline, CDR1 is MNHNY and CDR2 SVGAGI (reference sequence). The junction had 5 bases not matched to a gene; V was cut back by 10 bases and J by 2 bases. This CDR3 comprises 13 residues. The CDR3: CATRQGFTDTQYF. In DNA, the CDR3 is TGTGCCACTAGACAGGGGTTCACAGATACGCAGTATTTT.

The table lists this clone with a few counts. The chain couples TRBV6-5 to TRBJ2-1; D remains unclear. V was clipped by 6 bases and J by 0 bases, with 3 bases between them. The CDR3 is 12 amino acids. Germline CDR1 reads MNHEY; CDR2 reads SVGAGI. The CDR3 bases are TGTGCCAGCAGACGCTCCTACAATGAGCAGTTCTTC. Translated, it gives CASRRSYNEQFF.

V is TRBV7-3 and J is TRBJ2-1; no definite D call. Trimming shortened V by 1 base and J by 5 bases, and 3 bases separated the two germline ends. Germline V CDR1 and CDR2: SGHTA, FQGTGA. The CDR3 spans 12 residues. In nucleotides, the CDR3 is TGTGCCAGCAGCTTAAATAACAATGAGCAGTTCTTC. Protein product: CASSLNNNEQFF.

The chain links TRBV29-1 to TRBJ2-6, with D hard to call. Germline V gene lookup returns CDR1 SQVTM and CDR2 ANQGSEA. CDR3 length equals 14 residues. The V and J ends lost 5 bases and 0 bases respectively, with 8 bases between them. The CDR3: CSVLGSSGANVLTF. CDR3 in DNA: TGCAGCGTTTTAGGAAGCTCTGGGGCCAACGTCCTGACTTTC.

This clone was seen a few times. This sequence joins TRBV6-5 and TRBJ2-1; 9 positions agree with TRBD1. Losses at the gene ends were 4 bases for V and 4 bases for J; bases not matched to a gene: 5. CDR3 length: 15 residues. The V gene's germline CDR1 is MNHEY and CDR2 SVGAGI. This CDR3 reads CASSLDRGGYNEQFF. The CDR3 DNA sequence: TGTGCCAGCAGTTTAGACAGGGGGGGATACAATGAGCAGTTCTTC.

About this clone: A far bigger clonotype differs at one base, so this is likely a read error. The chain joins TRBV11-2 to TRBJ2-2; D is uncertain. The CDR3 runs 12 residues. In germline, CDR1 is SGHAT, CDR2 FQNNGV. Trimming pared 0 bases from V and 7 bases from J, leaving 3 bases between. The CDR3 nucleotides are TGTGCCAGCAGCTTAGAGGTCGGGGAGCTGTTTTTT. This gives the protein CASSLEVGELFF.

The chain recombines TRBV29-1 with TRBJ1-1; the match to TRBD1 covers 9 bases. The CDR3 spans 15 residues. The germline gives CDR1 SQVTM, CDR2 ANQGSEA. With V trimmed by 6 bases and J by 0 bases, 8 bases remained unmatched. In nucleotides, the CDR3 is TGCAGCGTGGGGGGACAGGGTACCATGAACACTGAAGCTTTCTTT. As protein: CSVGGQGTMNTEAFF.

This clone has just a few counts. CDR3 amino acids: CASSIQQGDRYTF. DNA for the CDR3: TGTGCCAGCAGTATCCAACAGGGAGATCGCTACACCTTC. The chain uses TRBV28 and TRBJ1-2; TRBD1 is a possible D gene (6 bases). The V end lost 5 bases, the J end lost 9 bases, and 16 bases lay between the germline ends. The CDR3 contains 13 residues. In germline, CDR1 is MDHEN, CDR2 SYDVKM.

V is TRBV28 and J is TRBJ2-3; 7 bases fit TRBD2. Germline V gene data show CDR1 as MDHEN and CDR2 as SYDVKM. Trimming removed 8 bases from V and 0 bases from J; junction bases left unmatched: 5. The CDR3 has 14 amino acids. DNA for the CDR3: TGTGCCAGCCAGAGGCGGGGGAGCACAGATACGCAGTATTTT. It encodes CASQRRGSTDTQYF.

This clone was detected a few times. The chain links TRBV4-1 to TRBJ1-4; D not resolved. The CDR3 length is 16 residues. V lost 8 bases to trimming and J lost 7 bases, with 23 bases between them. Germline loops: CDR1 MGHRA, CDR2 YSYEKL. CDR3: CASGRGVIFVSEKLFF. The CDR3 bases are TGCGCCAGCGGGAGAGGTGTCATATTTGTCAGTGAAAAACTGTTTTTT.

A word on this clone: The junction and the germline gene differ at one end; a read error may be behind it. The chain joins TRBV7-7 to TRBJ2-5; maybe TRBD2 (5 bases). CDR3 length: 13 amino acids. The V gene's germline CDR1 is SSHAT and CDR2 FNYEAQ (reference sequence). CDR3 in amino acids: CASSLTRMGTQYF. CDR3 DNA: TGTGCTAGCAGCCTCACTAGGATGGGGACCCAGTACTTC. The full variable domain, with the rest looked up from reference TRBV7-7 and TRBJ2-5, is GAGVSQSPRYKVTKRGQDVTLRCDPISSHATLYWYQQALGQGPEFLTYFNYEAQPDKSGLPSDRFSAERPEGSISTLTIQRTEQRDSAMYRCASSLTRMGTQYFGPGTRLLVL.

The genes are TRBV7-3 and TRBJ2-7; D may be TRBD2 (6 bases). Germline loops: CDR1 SGHTA, CDR2 FQGTGA. V lost 5 bases to trimming and J lost 0 bases, with 11 bases between them. This CDR3 has 14 amino acids. In DNA form, the CDR3 reads TGTGCCAGCAGCCCAATGGGGGGCTCCTACGAGCAGTACTTC. Translating it yields CASSPMGGSYEQYF.

The table lists this clone with a few counts. V and J are TRBV5-5 and TRBJ2-7; D remains ambiguous. V gave up 2 bases and J gave up 3 bases, with 9 bases separating them. Germline CDR1 and CDR2: SGHKS and YYEKEE (reference sequence). This CDR3 has 13 residues. The CDR3 nucleotides read TGTGCCAGCAGCTTAAGGCTCAGCTACGAGCAGTACGTC. It codes for CASSLRLSYEQYV.